This T cell receptor beta chain was retrieved from a study of CD8 T cells in ankylosing spondylitis. Trimming removed 5 bases from V and 6 bases from J, with 17 bases in between. The CDR3 loop spans 15 amino acids. Germline CDR1 reads MDHEN; CDR2 reads SYDVKM. Study-level points and caveats: Reportedly, disease-linked clones are significantly enriched in ankylosing spondylitis patients' matched synovial fluid. Within peripheral blood, clones linked to disease were CD8+ and relatively rare. Past research had described some motif variants in reactive arthritis synovial fluid and blood. Typical of ankylosing spondylitis blood, it appeared, was a TCR beta motif of fewer than 10 highly homologous variants.

Making use of molecular barcodes, quantitative 5'-RACE generated TCR beta libraries. Each CDR3 protein gets one entry after TCRdb re-called the 5' RACE reads with MiXCR. The sample consists of hundreds of thousands of distinct CDR3 sequences, approximately 17% of them appearing once. This clonotype was picked up a small number of times. Its antigen is currently unknown. Material for sequencing was blood, either unsorted or a sorted T cell fraction (not recorded which). The source of this sequence is a male donor with ankylosing spondylitis. The chain couples TRBV28 to TRBJ2-1, with D uncertain. CDR3 nucleotides: TGTGCCAGCAGTCTTAGGTGGGGTACCCCCAATGAGCAGTTCTTC. Its translation is CASSLRWGTPNEQFF.